This TCR beta chain emerged from a study of T cell responses to AZD1222 COVID-19 vaccine. Study outcomes and limitations: Just a handful of people given AZD1222 tested seropositive at baseline. Among spike-specific TCRs, nearly half reportedly target unmutated variant regions.

TCRdb's copy holds only in-frame clones and misses some; the assay was immunoSEQ multiplex PCR. The sample consists of 150,000 or so clones, almost 95% of them appearing once. Germline-derived CDR1 and CDR2 are LGHNA and YSLEER. The CDR3 is 15 residues long. With 0 bases removed from V and 0 bases from J, the gap between germline ends came to 6 bases. As concerns this clone: The target antigen is unknown.

The source is an adult who received the AZD1222 COVID-19 vaccine. The sample in question was peripheral blood, obtained 28 days after the second AZD1222 dose. The genes are TRBV4-3 and TRBJ2-1; D remains ambiguous. CDR3 loop: CASSQDLSSYNEQFF. CDR3 bases: TGCGCCAGCAGCCAAGACTTGTCCTCCTACAATGAGCAGTTCTTC.